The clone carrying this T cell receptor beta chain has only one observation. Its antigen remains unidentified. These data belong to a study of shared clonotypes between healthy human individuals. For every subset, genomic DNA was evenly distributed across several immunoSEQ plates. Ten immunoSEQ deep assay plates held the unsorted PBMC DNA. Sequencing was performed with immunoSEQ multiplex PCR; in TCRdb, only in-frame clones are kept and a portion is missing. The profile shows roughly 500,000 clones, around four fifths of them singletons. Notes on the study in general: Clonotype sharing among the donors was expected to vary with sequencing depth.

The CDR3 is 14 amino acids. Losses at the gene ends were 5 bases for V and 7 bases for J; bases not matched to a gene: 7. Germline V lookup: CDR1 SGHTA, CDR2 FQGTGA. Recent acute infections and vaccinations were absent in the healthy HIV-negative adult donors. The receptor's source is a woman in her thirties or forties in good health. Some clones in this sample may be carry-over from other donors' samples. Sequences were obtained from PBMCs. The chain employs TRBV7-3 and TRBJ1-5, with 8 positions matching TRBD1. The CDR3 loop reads CASSRGQGEQPQHF. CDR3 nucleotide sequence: TGTGCCAGCAGCCGCGGACAGGGCGAACAGCCCCAGCATTTT.